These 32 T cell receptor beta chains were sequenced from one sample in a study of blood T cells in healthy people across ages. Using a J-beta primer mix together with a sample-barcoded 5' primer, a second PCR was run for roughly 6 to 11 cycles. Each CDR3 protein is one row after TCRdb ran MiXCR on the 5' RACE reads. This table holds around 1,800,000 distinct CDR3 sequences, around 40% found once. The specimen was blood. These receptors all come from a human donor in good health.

The CDR3 spells CASSLHPGSQGYTF. The CDR3 nucleotides read TGTGCCAGCAGCTTACACCCAGGTAGCCAGGGCTACACCTTC. The chain recombines TRBV7-2 with TRBJ1-2; no definite D call. This CDR3 has 14 residues. Between the trimmed V and J ends, which lost 2 bases and 8 bases, there was a span of 15 bases. Per germline, CDR1 SGHTA and CDR2 FQGNSA.

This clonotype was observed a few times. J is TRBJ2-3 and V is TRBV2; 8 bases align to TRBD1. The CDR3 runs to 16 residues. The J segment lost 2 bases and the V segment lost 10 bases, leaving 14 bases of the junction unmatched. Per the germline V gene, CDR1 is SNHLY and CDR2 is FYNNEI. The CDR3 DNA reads TGTGCCATCGATACCCAGGACAGGGCACTCACAGATACGCAGTATTTT. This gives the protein CAIDTQDRALTDTQYF.

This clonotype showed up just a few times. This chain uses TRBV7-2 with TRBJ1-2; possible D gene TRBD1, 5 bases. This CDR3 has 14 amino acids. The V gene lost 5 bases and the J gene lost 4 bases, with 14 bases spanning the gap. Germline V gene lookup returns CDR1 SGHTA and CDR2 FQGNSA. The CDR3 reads CASSPSGDGYGYTF. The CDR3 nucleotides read TGTGCCAGCAGCCCCTCGGGGGACGGCTATGGCTACACCTTC.

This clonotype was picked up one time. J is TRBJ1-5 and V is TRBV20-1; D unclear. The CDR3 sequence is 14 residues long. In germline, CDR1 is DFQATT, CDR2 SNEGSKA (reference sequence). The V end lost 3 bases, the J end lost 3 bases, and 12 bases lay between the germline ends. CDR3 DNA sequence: TGCAGTGCTAGTGCCGGGTTTGACAATCAGCCCCAGCATTTT. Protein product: CSASAGFDNQPQHF.

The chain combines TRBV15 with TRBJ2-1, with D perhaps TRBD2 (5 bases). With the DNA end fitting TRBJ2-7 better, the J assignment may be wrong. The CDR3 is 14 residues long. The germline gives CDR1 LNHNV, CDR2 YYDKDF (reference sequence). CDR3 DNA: TGTGCCACCAGCAGACGGGGAGTCGACAATGAGCAGTACTTC. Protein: CATSRRGVDNEQYF.

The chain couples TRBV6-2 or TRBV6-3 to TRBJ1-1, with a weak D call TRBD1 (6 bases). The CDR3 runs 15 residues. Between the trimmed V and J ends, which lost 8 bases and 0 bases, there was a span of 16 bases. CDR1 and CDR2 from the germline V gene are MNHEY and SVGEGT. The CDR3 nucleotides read TGTGCCAGCGAGCAACGGGGGGGCATGAACACTGAAGCTTTCTTT. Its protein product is CASEQRGGMNTEAFF.

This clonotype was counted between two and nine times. This CDR3 is CASSRGAGVGTDTQYF. The CDR3 bases are TGTGCCAGCAGTAGGGGAGCGGGGGTTGGCACAGATACGCAGTATTTT. This chain links TRBV6-5 with TRBJ2-3, with 8 positions matching TRBD2. Unmatched junction bases numbered 8, after V lost 5 bases and J lost 1 base. The CDR3 extends over 16 amino acids. Germline V lookup: CDR1 MNHEY, CDR2 SVGAGI.

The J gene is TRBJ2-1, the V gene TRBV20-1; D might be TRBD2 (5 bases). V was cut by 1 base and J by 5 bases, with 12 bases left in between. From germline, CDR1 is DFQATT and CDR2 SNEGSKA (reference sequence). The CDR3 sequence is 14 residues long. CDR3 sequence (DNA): TGCAGTGCTAGAGGGACTCTCGGCGACAATGAGCAGTTCTTC. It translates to CSARGTLGDNEQFF.

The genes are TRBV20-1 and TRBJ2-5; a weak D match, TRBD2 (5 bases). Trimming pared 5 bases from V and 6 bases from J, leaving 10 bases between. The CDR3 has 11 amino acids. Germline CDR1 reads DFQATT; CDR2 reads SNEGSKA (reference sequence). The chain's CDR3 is CSAPDWKTQYF. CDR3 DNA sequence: TGCAGTGCTCCGGACTGGAAGACCCAGTACTTC.

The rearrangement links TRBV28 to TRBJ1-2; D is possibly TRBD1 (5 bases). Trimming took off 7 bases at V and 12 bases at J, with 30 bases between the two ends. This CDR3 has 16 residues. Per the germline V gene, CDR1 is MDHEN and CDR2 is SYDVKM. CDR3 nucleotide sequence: TGTGCCAGCATTCCTTTGAAGAGGACAACGAACAATGCGAACACCTTC. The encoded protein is CASIPLKRTTNNANTF.

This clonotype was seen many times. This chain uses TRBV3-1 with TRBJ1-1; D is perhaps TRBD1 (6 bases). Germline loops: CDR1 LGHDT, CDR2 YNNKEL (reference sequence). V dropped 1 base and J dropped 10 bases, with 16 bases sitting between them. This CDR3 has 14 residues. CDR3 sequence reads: CASSQATGRPPAFF. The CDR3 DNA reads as TGTGCCAGCAGCCAAGCTACAGGGAGGCCTCCAGCTTTCTTT.

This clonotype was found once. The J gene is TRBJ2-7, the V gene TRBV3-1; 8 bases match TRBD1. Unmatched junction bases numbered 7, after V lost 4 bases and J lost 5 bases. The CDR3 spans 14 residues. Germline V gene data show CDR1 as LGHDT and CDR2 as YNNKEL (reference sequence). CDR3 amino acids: CASSLPDREHEQYF. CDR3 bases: TGTGCCAGCAGCCTACCGGACAGGGAGCACGAGCAGTACTTC.

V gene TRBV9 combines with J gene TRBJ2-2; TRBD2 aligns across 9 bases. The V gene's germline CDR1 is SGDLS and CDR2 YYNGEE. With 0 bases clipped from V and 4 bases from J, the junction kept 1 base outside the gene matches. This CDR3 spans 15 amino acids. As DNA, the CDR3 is TGTGCCAGCAGCGTAGTGCGGGGGGGCACCGGGGAGCTGTTTTTT. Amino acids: CASSVVRGGTGELFF.

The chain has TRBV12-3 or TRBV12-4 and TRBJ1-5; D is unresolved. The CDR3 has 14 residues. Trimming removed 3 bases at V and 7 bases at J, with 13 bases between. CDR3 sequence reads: CASSFSTVRQPQHF. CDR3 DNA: TGTGCCAGCAGTTTCTCAACAGTTAGACAGCCCCAGCATTTT.

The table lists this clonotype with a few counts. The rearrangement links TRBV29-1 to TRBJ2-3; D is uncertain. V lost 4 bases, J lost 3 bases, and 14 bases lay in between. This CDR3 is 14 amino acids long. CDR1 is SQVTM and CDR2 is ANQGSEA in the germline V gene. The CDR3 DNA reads TGCAGCGTTGGCCAATTTGTGGGGACAGATACGCAGTATTTT. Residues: CSVGQFVGTDTQYF.

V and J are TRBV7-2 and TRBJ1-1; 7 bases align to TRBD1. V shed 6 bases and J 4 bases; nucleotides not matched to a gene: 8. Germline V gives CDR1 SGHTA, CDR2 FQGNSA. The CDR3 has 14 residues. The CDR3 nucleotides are TGTGCCAGCAGTCGACCGACAGGGTTCACTGAAGCTTTCTTT. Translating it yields CASSRPTGFTEAFF.

The CDR3 DNA reads as TGTGCCAGCAGTTTCCTACTCCCCGAAGGACAGGGTGAAAATCAGCCCCAGCATTTT. This gives the protein CASSFLLPEGQGENQPQHF. The J gene is TRBJ1-5, the V gene TRBV12-3 or TRBV12-4, with TRBD1 matching over 8 bases. The V gene end was trimmed by 3 bases and the J gene end by 4 bases; junction bases not matched to a gene: 17. The CDR3 sequence is 19 residues long.

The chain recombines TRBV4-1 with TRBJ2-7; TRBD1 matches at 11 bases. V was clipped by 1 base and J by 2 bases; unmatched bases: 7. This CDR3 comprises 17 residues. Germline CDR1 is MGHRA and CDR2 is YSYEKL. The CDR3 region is CASSQADSGQGAYEQYF. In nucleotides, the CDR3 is TGCGCCAGCAGCCAAGCTGATTCGGGACAGGGGGCCTACGAGCAGTACTTC.

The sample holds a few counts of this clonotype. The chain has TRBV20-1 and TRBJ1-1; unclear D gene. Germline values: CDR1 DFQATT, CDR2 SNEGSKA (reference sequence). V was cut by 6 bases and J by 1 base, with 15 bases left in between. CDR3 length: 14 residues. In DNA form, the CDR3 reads TGCAGTGCCAGACCCACCACCGGGAACACTGAAGCTTTCTTT. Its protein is CSARPTTGNTEAFF.

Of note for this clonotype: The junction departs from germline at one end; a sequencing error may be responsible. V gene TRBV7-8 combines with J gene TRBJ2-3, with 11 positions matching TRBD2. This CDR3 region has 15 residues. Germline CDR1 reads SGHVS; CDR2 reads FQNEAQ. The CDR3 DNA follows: TGTGCCGGCAGCTTTAGCGGGGGGGTGGTAGATACGCAGTATTTT. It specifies CAGSFSGGVVDTQYF.

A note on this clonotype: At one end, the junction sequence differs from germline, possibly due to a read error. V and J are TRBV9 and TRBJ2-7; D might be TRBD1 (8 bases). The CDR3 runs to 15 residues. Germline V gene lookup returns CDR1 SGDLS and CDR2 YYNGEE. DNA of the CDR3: TGTACCAGCAGCGCAAGCGGGACAGGCTCTCACGAGCAGTACTTC. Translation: CTSSASGTGSHEQYF.

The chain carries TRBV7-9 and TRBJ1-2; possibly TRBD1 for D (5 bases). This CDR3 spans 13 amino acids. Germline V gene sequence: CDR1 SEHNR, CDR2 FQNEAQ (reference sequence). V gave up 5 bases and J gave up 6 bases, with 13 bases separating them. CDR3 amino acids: CASSTLGGNGYTF. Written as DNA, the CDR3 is TGTGCCAGCAGCACCCTCGGGGGGAATGGCTACACCTTC.

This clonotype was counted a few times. CDR3 amino acids: CASSWGLNEQFF. The CDR3 bases are TGTGCCAGCAGCTGGGGGCTAAATGAGCAGTTCTTC. The rearrangement joins TRBV6-2 or TRBV6-3 to TRBJ2-1; D possibly corresponds to TRBD1 (6 bases). The CDR3 sequence is 12 residues long. Germline CDR1 reads MNHEY; CDR2 reads SVGEGT. Trimming left V 6 bases short and J 7 bases short, with 10 bases between.

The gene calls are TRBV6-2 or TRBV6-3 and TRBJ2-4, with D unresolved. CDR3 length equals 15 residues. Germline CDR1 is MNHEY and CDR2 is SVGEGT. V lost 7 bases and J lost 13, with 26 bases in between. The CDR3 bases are TGTGCCAGCACTCAACGGACGGTTACCTACAATGAGCAGTACTTC. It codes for CASTQRTVTYNEQYF.

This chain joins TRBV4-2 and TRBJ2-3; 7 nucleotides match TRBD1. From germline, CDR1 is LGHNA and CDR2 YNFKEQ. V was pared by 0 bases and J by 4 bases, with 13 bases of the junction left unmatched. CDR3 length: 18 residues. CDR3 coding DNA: TGTGCCAGCAGCCAAGATGTGACCGGGACAGAAAACCCAGATACGCAGTATTTT. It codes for CASSQDVTGTENPDTQYF.

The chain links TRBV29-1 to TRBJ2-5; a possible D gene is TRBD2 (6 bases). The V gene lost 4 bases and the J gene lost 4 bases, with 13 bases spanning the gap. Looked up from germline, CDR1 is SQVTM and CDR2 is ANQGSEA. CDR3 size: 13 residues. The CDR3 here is CSVGGVPGETQYF. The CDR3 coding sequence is TGCAGCGTTGGCGGGGTCCCGGGAGAGACCCAGTACTTC.

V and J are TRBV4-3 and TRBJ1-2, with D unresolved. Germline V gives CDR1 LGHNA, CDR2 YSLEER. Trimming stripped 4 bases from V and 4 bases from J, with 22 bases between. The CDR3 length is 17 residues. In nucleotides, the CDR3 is TGCGCCAGCAGCCGCAGTGGGAGTTCTCCCAGTGGCTATGGCTACACCTTC. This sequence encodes CASSRSGSSPSGYGYTF.

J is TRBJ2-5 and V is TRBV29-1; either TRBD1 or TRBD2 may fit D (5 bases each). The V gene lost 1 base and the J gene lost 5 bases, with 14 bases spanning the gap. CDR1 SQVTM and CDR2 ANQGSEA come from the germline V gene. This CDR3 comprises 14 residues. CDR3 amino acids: CSVEGGRRGETQYF. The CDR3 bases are TGCAGCGTTGAAGGGGGGAGAAGAGGTGAGACCCAGTACTTC.

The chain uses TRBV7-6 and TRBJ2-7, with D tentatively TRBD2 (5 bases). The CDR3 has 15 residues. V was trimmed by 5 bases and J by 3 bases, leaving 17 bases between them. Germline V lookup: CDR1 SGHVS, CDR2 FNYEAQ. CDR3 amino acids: CASSPHAGYDYEQYF. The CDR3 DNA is TGTGCCAGCAGCCCCCATGCGGGCTACGACTACGAGCAGTACTTC.

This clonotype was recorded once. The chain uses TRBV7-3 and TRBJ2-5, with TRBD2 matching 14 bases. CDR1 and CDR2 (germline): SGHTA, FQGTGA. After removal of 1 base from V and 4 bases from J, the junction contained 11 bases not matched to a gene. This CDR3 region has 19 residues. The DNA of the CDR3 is TGTGCCAGCAGCTTAAGCCGACCCGGGACTAGCGGGGGAGGAGAGACCCAGTACTTC. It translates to CASSLSRPGTSGGGETQYF. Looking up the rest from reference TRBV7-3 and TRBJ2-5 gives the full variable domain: GAGVSQTPSNKVTEKGKYVELRCDPISGHTALYWYRQSLGQGPEFLIYFQGTGAADDSGLPNDRFFAVRPEGSVSTLKIQRTERGDSAVYLCASSLSRPGTSGGGETQYFGPGTRLLVL.

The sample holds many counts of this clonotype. CDR3 residues: CASSLGYGLQFF. The CDR3 nucleotides are TGTGCCAGCAGCTTAGGGTACGGACTTCAGTTCTTC. The chain couples TRBV7-3 to TRBJ2-1; D is possibly TRBD2 (5 bases). The V end lost 2 bases, the J end lost 13 bases, and 12 bases lay between the germline ends. This CDR3 has 12 amino acids. CDR1 is SGHTA, CDR2 FQGTGA, per germline.

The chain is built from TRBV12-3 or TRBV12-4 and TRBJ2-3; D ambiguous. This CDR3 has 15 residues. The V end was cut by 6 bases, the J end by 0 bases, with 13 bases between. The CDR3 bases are TGTGCCAGCAGCGCGGCAGGCCATAGCACAGATACGCAGTATTTT. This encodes CASSAAGHSTDTQYF.